Sequencing of this T cell receptor (beta chain) was carried out in a study of shared clonotypes between healthy human individuals. Whole-study context: Each donor had three CD4 naive, three CD4 memory, two CD8 naive and one CD8 memory plate. Regarding the study as a whole: A handful of donors showed sharing of about 5.5% of naive CD4 clonotypes.

Assay used: immunoSEQ multiplex PCR; TCRdb lists only in-frame clones, some missing. The sample shows roughly 400,000 clones, around 96% of them seen only once. Trimming removed 5 bases at V and 4 bases at J, with 21 bases between. Germline CDR1 is SGDLS and CDR2 is YYNGEE. The length of the CDR3 is 17 residues. Of note for this clone: Antigen: not known.

Sequenced sample: memory CD8+ T cells sorted from blood. As to subset: CD45RO+ cells pooled with CCR7-negative TemRA cells. The gene calls are TRBV9 and TRBJ2-2, with TRBD2 as a possible D gene (6 bases). The source is a man aged 25 to 40 in good health. CDR3 bases: TGTGCCAGCAGTGAGGGGAGGCCAGTCCCGGGCACCGGGGAGCTGTTTTTT. Translation: CASSEGRPVPGTGELFF.